The source of this T cell receptor (beta chain) is a study of blood T cell repertoires in COVID-19. About the study: Spain, Italy and the United States supplied samples that represented acute and convalescent COVID-19. Sample material is recorded as cDNA or gDNA derived from T cells, B-cell-depleted T cells, or PBMCs.

Trimming cost V 5 bases and J 2 bases, with 13 bases left between them. CDR1 is LNHDA and CDR2 is SQIVND in the germline V gene (reference sequence). The CDR3 sequence is 14 residues long. Authors' processing steps: Reference gene primer amplification gave estimated nucleated cell counts. Measured with immunoSEQ multiplex PCR; TCRdb has only the in-frame clones, and not every one. The V and J calls and clone size are taken from that table; D and trimming were inferred from the DNA. Counted here are 250,000 to 350,000 clones, 89% occurring once; the ten biggest clones make up about 6.8%. This clonotype originated in a man younger than 35 who had recovered from COVID-19. The chain has TRBV19 and TRBJ2-7; tentative D call: TRBD1 (6 bases). Sequencing was performed on peripheral blood. The chain's CDR3 is CASSAGQSTYEQYF. Written as DNA, the CDR3 is TGTGCCAGTAGTGCAGGACAGTCTACCTACGAGCAGTACTTC.